The 16 T cell receptor beta chains listed next were all sequenced from one sample in a study of blood T cell repertoires in COVID-19. Some clones are missing from TCRdb's copy, which holds only in-frame ones; the method was immunoSEQ multiplex PCR. This table holds some 52,000 clones, roughly nine tenths found once. Sequences were obtained from peripheral blood. All receptors derive from a human donor with active COVID-19. The donor label of this sample is uncertain.

The chain links TRBV19 to TRBJ2-5; 7 positions match TRBD2. Germline CDR1 and CDR2: LNHDA and SQIVND (reference sequence). V gave up 6 bases and J gave up 0 bases; unmatched junction bases: 7. The CDR3 loop spans 15 amino acids. CDR3 in amino acids: CASSNLRGNQETQYF. In DNA form, the CDR3 reads TGTGCCAGTAGCAACCTGCGGGGGAACCAAGAGACCCAGTACTTC.

The rearrangement uses TRBV9 and TRBJ1-2; TRBD1 matches 11 bases. Germline assignment: CDR1 SGDLS and CDR2 YYNGEE. Unmatched junction bases numbered 4, after V lost 3 bases and J lost 3 bases. The CDR3 runs 15 residues. CDR3: CASSAPGQGDYGYTF. CDR3 in DNA: TGTGCCAGCAGCGCGCCGGGACAGGGGGACTATGGCTACACCTTC. Filled out from reference TRBV9 and TRBJ1-2, the complete variable domain reads DSGVTQTPKHLITATGQRVTLRCSPRSGDLSVYWYQQSLDQGLQFLIQYYNGEERAKGNILERFSAQQFPDLHSELNLSSLELGDSALYFCASSAPGQGDYGYTFGSGTRLTVV.

The chain recombines TRBV12-5 with TRBJ1-5, with 7 bases identical to TRBD1. The CDR3 runs 17 residues. V was clipped by 5 bases and J by 2 bases; unmatched bases: 12. Germline loops: CDR1 LGHNT, CDR2 FRNRAP. CDR3 DNA sequence: TGTGCTAGTGGTCCGAACAGGGGTATGTATGGCAATCAGCCCCAGCATTTT. Encoded protein: CASGPNRGMYGNQPQHF.

The chain combines TRBV7-9 with TRBJ2-6; 7 nucleotides agree with TRBD1. The CDR3 extends over 20 amino acids. Germline assignment: CDR1 SEHNR and CDR2 FQNEAQ (reference sequence). V shed 5 bases and J 1 base; nucleotides not matched to a gene: 17. The CDR3 coding sequence is TGTGCCAGCAGCAGTACGAGAACAGGGGCCGCGTATTCTGGGGCCAACGTCCTGACTTTC. Translated: CASSSTRTGAAYSGANVLTF.

The chain recombines TRBV4-3 with TRBJ2-6; 7 bases are a match to TRBD1. The CDR3 has 18 amino acids. Germline CDR1 LGHNA, CDR2 YSLEER. V dropped 0 bases and J dropped 0; count of bases not matched to a gene: 5. CDR3 coding DNA: TGCGCCAGCAGCCAAGATCCCCCAGGGGGCTCTGGGGCCAACGTCCTGACTTTC. The encoded protein is CASSQDPPGGSGANVLTF.

This clone was detected a few times. The chain carries TRBV3-1 (or the pseudogene TRBV3-2) and TRBJ2-3; D not certain. The length of the CDR3 is 16 residues. The V end was cut by 1 base, the J end by 2 bases, with 13 bases between. CDR1 and CDR2 from the germline V gene are LGHDT and YNNKEL (reference sequence). The CDR3 DNA is TGTGCCAGCAGCCAAGTCCCTAAGACATTCACAGATACGCAGTATTTT. Translating gives CASSQVPKTFTDTQYF.

This rearrangement joins TRBV5-1 to TRBJ2-5, with 10 nucleotides matching TRBD1. This CDR3 contains 18 residues. Unmatched junction bases numbered 15, after V lost 4 bases and J lost 3 bases. The germline CDR1 and CDR2 sequences are SGHRS and YFSETQ. In DNA form, the CDR3 reads TGCGCCAGCAGCGGCGGTTTTCGGGGGGACAGGGGCAAAGAGACCCAGTACTTC. Its protein product is CASSGGFRGDRGKETQYF.

This chain links TRBV23-1 with TRBJ1-2, with D perhaps matching TRBD1 (6 bases). TRBV23-1 is sorted into the ORF group, with uncertain function. CDR3 size: 16 residues. Trimming took off 3 bases at V and 1 base at J, with 15 bases between the two ends. The CDR3 sequence is CASSHNSPQGNYGYTF. In DNA, the CDR3 is TGCGCCAGCAGTCACAACAGCCCACAGGGTAACTATGGCTACACCTTC.

The chain has TRBV7-4 and TRBJ2-7, with 8 bases identical to TRBD1. Looked up from germline, CDR1 is SGHVT and CDR2 is SQSDAQ. V gave up 9 bases and J gave up 5 bases; unmatched junction bases: 6. CDR3 length: 12 amino acids. CDR3 nucleotide sequence: TGTGCCAGATATGGACAGGGCGACGAGCAGTACTTC. Protein sequence: CARYGQGDEQYF. Full variable domain (missing parts from reference TRBV7-4 and TRBJ2-7): GAGVSQSPRYKVAKRGRDVALRCDSISGHVTLYWYRQTLGQGSEVLTYSQSDAQRDKSGRPSGRFSAERPERSVSTLKIQRTEQGDSAVYLCARYGQGDEQYFGPGTRLTVT.

This rearrangement joins TRBV6-2 or TRBV6-3 to TRBJ1-2; a weak D match, TRBD1 (6 bases). Germline loops: CDR1 MNHEY, CDR2 SVGEGT. CDR3 length: 15 amino acids. Trimming took off 0 bases at V and 5 bases at J, with 13 bases between the two ends. This CDR3 reads CASSYSIWDKYGYTF. For the CDR3, the DNA is TGTGCCAGCAGTTACTCGATATGGGACAAATATGGCTACACCTTC.

The chain combines TRBV9 with TRBJ1-3; no firm D call. V shed 2 bases and J shed 3 bases, with 3 bases lying between them. The germline V gene has CDR1 SGDLS and CDR2 YYNGEE. This CDR3 region has 12 residues. CDR3 region: CASSVGGNTIYF. CDR3 nucleotides: TGTGCCAGCAGCGTCGGTGGAAACACCATATATTTT.

This clone was observed a handful of times. The CDR3 region is CSVEDRHPGGYGYTF. The CDR3 region has the DNA TGCAGCGTTGAAGATCGGCATCCAGGGGGTTATGGCTACACCTTC. This chain uses TRBV29-1 with TRBJ1-2, with 7 nucleotides matching TRBD1. The CDR3 runs 15 residues. Unmatched junction bases numbered 9, after V lost 0 bases and J lost 5 bases. Germline V gene data show CDR1 as SQVTM and CDR2 as ANQGSEA.

This chain connects TRBV19 to TRBJ1-1; 8 nucleotides align to TRBD1. CDR3 length: 15 residues. V gave up 1 base and J gave up 2 bases; unmatched junction bases: 3. Looked up from germline, CDR1 is LNHDA and CDR2 is SQIVND (reference sequence). CDR3 sequence (DNA): TGTGCCAGTAGTATAGGGGGGACAGGTAACACTGAAGCTTTCTTT. It is translated as CASSIGGTGNTEAFF. Complete variable domain (other parts from reference TRBV19 and TRBJ1-1): DGGITQSPKYLFRKEGQNVTLSCEQNLNHDAMYWYRQDPGQGLRLIYYSQIVNDFQKGDIAEGYSVSREKKESFPLTVTSAQKNPTAFYLCASSIGGTGNTEAFFGQGTRLTVV.

This clone was counted once. V gene TRBV2 combines with J gene TRBJ1-1, with TRBD1 as a possible D gene (5 bases). Trimming pared 4 bases from V and 1 base from J, leaving 10 bases between. The CDR3 spans 14 residues. From germline, CDR1 is SNHLY and CDR2 FYNNEI. In DNA, the CDR3 is TGTGCCAGCAGTGCGACAGCGCCGAACACTGAAGCTTTCTTT. Amino acids: CASSATAPNTEAFF.

V and J are TRBV6-6 and TRBJ2-3, with 11 bases identical to TRBD2. This CDR3 is 15 amino acids long. V trimming: 7 bases; J trimming: 4 bases; junction bases outside the gene matches: 7. The V gene's germline CDR1 is MNHNY and CDR2 SVGAGI (reference sequence). CDR3 residues: CASKMISGGADTQYF. As DNA, the CDR3 is TGTGCCAGCAAAATGATTAGCGGGGGGGCAGATACGCAGTATTTT.

The chain combines TRBV4-1 with TRBJ1-6; no clear D. Trimming removed 5 bases from V and 7 bases from J, with 9 bases in between. The CDR3 consists of 13 residues. CDR1 and CDR2 from the germline V gene are MGHRA and YSYEKL. CDR3 DNA sequence: TGCGCCAGCAGCTCTCTCTCGAATTCACCCCTCCACTTT. Amino acids: CASSSLSNSPLHF.